This is a list of T cell receptor beta chains from one sample in a study of blood T cell repertoires in COVID-19. TCRdb's copy holds only in-frame clones and misses some; the assay was immunoSEQ multiplex PCR. The sample records about 200,000 clones, 80% being singletons. The sample consisted of PBMCs or T cells enriched from blood (not recorded which). These receptors all come from a woman in her thirties or forties with acute COVID-19. The CDR3 runs from the conserved cysteine through the conserved F or W. The D gene is left open where the match is weak. Clone size, where shown, is once, few, many, or a class for clones that have expanded.

>TRBJ1-1|.|TRBV28|.
TGTGCCAGCAGTTCCCCGACACAAACTGAAGCTTTCTTT
CASSSPTQTEAFF
>TRBJ2-1|.|TRBV28|.
TGTGCCAGCAGGGAAACTAGGAATGAGCAGTTCTTC
CASRETRNEQFF
>TRBJ1-2|.|TRBV7-2|.
TGTGCCAGCAGCCCCGAGGTAGGGGGTCGGGGCTACACCTTC
CASSPEVGGRGYTF
>TRBJ2-5|once|TRBV29-1|TRBD1
TGCAGCGCTCTGACAGGGTCGAGGGAGACCCAGTACTTC
CSALTGSRETQYF
>TRBJ2-7|medium-sized|TRBV27|TRBD1
TGTGCCAGCAGTTTTCAACAGGGGGTTTCCTACGAGCAGTACTTC
CASSFQQGVSYEQYF
>TRBJ2-5|.|TRBV19|.
TGTGCCAGTAGGCAGGCTGGGGAGACCCAGTACTTC
CASRQAGETQYF
>TRBJ1-5|.|TRBV28|TRBD1
TGTGCCAGCAGTCTCGGAGCAGGGGGTTATCAGCCCCAGCATTTT
CASSLGAGGYQPQHF
>TRBJ2-7|.|TRBV7-3|TRBD1
TGTGCCAGCAGCCCGGGGACAGGGTCAAATGTCGAGCAGTACTTC
CASSPGTGSNVEQYF
>TRBJ2-2|few|TRBV5-1|TRBD1
TGCGCCAGCAGCTGGACAGGGGGCTCCGGTGGCGGGGAGCTGTTTTTT
CASSWTGGSGGGELFF
>TRBJ2-3|.|TRBV6-1|.
TGTGCCAGCAGTGAACTCGGGATTACCACAGATACGCAGTATTTT
CASSELGITTDTQYF
>TRBJ2-1|few|TRBV19|TRBD2
TGTGCCAGTAGTAGGGCAGCGGGAGTATCCGCCTACAATGAGCAGTTCTTC
CASSRAAGVSAYNEQFF
>TRBJ2-3|.|TRBV19|TRBD2
TGTGCCAGTAGATCGGGACTAGCGGGGGCACATATTAGCACAGATACGCAGTATTTT
CASRSGLAGAHISTDTQYF
>TRBJ2-1|.|TRBV2|.
TGTGCCAGCTTCAGGCTAGCCATCAACTACAATGAGCAGTTCTTC
CASFRLAINYNEQFF
>TRBJ2-3|.|TRBV5-1|TRBD2
TGCGCCAGCAGCTTCAGCGGGACCCGCACAGATACGCAGTATTTT
CASSFSGTRTDTQYF
>TRBJ2-5|.|TRBV7-2|TRBD1
TGTGCCAGCAGCTTAAGTGACAGGGGGAAGACCCAGTACTTC
CASSLSDRGKTQYF
>TRBJ2-3|.|TRBV11-2|TRBD2
TGTGCCAGCAGCGCACAAACCGGGGGGGGTGCGCAGTATTTT
CASSAQTGGGAQYF
>TRBJ2-1|.|TRBV19|TRBD2
TGTGCCAGTAGTACCCTAGGAGCGGGAGCGGATCATGAGCAGTTCTTC
CASSTLGAGADHEQFF
>TRBJ2-7|few|TRBV27|TRBD1
TGTGCCACCGGGGACAGCCTGCGTGAGCAGTACTTC
CATGDSLREQYF
>TRBJ2-3|few|TRBV5-1|.
TGCGCCAGCAGTCTAACCGGAGATACGCAGTATTTT
CASSLTGDTQYF
>TRBJ1-6|.|TRBV28|.
TGTGCCAGCAGTTTAGAGCGGGGGGTAAGGTCACCCCTCCACTTT
CASSLERGVRSPLHF
>TRBJ2-3|.|TRBV7-2|TRBD1
TGTGCCAGCAGCTTAGTGGTGGACAGGGGGTCAGATACGCAGTATTTT
CASSLVVDRGSDTQYF
>TRBJ1-4|.|TRBV5-6|TRBD1
TGTGCCAGCAGCCGCCCACAGGGGGCCGGCTCTTATGAAAAACTGTTTTTT
CASSRPQGAGSYEKLFF
>TRBJ2-5|.|TRBV3-1/TRBV3-2|TRBD1
TGTGCCAGCAGCCTGGACAGGGCGGGGAAGACCCAGTACTTC
CASSLDRAGKTQYF
>TRBJ2-7|.|TRBV5-6|.
TGTGCCAGCAGCTTGTTGGGGGCGCGAGCATCCTACGAGCAGTACTTC
CASSLLGARASYEQYF
>TRBJ1-5|many|TRBV15|TRBD1
TGTGCCACCAGCAGACCCGCGGGACAGGGAGGGTGGCGCAATCAGCCCCAGCATTTT
CATSRPAGQGGWRNQPQHF
>TRBJ1-2|.|TRBV28|TRBD1
TGTGCCAGCAACACAGGGGGCCATGGCTACACCTTC
CASNTGGHGYTF
>TRBJ1-2|.|TRBV9|.
TGTGCCAGCAGCGTAGTTTCGGGCTATGGCTACACCTTC
CASSVVSGYGYTF
>TRBJ1-2|.|TRBV25-1|.
TGTGCCAGCCTTAGAGGGGAAGGCGGGGGCTATGGCTACACCTTC
CASLRGEGGGYGYTF
>TRBJ2-1|few|TRBV10-3|TRBD2
TGTGCCATCAGTGGGACTAGCGGAAGTGAGCAGTTCTTC
CAISGTSGSEQFF
>TRBJ1-2|.|TRBV19|TRBD1
TGTGCCAGTAGTCCCGCTCGGACAGGGGGCGCCTTGTATGGCTACACCTTC
CASSPARTGGALYGYTF
>TRBJ1-1|.|TRBV5-1|.
TGCGCCAGCAGCCAAGTTGGGGGCGCGAACACTGAAGCTTTCTTT
CASSQVGGANTEAFF
>TRBJ2-2|.|TRBV5-6|TRBD2
TGTGCCAGCAGCTCCCCCGGGACTAGCGCCACCGGGGAGCTGTTTTTT
CASSSPGTSATGELFF
>TRBJ2-7|.|TRBV5-1|.
TGCGCCAGCAGCCCGCGGGACAGCGGCGAGCAGTACTTC
CASSPRDSGEQYF
>TRBJ1-2|.|TRBV6-2/TRBV6-3|TRBD1
TGTGCCAGCAGTTACTCGAGGGACAGATTCTATGGCTACACCTTC
CASSYSRDRFYGYTF
>TRBJ2-5|.|TRBV19|TRBD1
TGTGCCAGTAGTATAGGTCAGGGGGCATTGGAGACCCAGTACTTC
CASSIGQGALETQYF
>TRBJ2-4|once|TRBV18|TRBD2
TGTGCCAGCTCCTCGGGACTAGCGGGAAACATTCAGTACTTC
CASSSGLAGNIQYF
>TRBJ1-4|.|TRBV21-1|.
TGTGCCAGCAGCAAAGCCGGGTTTCCAGTTAAGGAACTCACATGGCGGGTTGAAAAACTGTTTTTT
CASSKAGFPVKELTWRVEKLFF
>TRBJ1-4|.|TRBV5-1|TRBD1
TGCGCCAGCAGCTCGGGACAGGGGGTTGAAAAACTGTTTTTT
CASSSGQGVEKLFF
>TRBJ2-5|.|TRBV6-6|.
TGTGCCAGCAGTTACTTAGGAGGGGGCGAGACCCAGTACTTC
CASSYLGGGETQYF
>TRBJ1-3|.|TRBV2|.
TGTGCCAGCAGGCCGGACAGCTACTCTGGAAACACCATATATTTT
CASRPDSYSGNTIYF
>TRBJ2-7|.|TRBV12-3/TRBV12-4|.
TGTGCCAGCAGTTTAGTGTCCCACAACGAGCAGTACTTC
CASSLVSHNEQYF
>TRBJ1-1|.|TRBV11-3|TRBD1
TGTGCCAGCAGCCCGGGACAGGGGGCGCCGACTGAAGCTTTCTTT
CASSPGQGAPTEAFF
>TRBJ2-1|.|TRBV6-5|.
TGTGCCAGCAGCCAGGGGCGGCGCTTCAATGAGCAGTTCTTC
CASSQGRRFNEQFF